This T cell receptor (beta chain) is from a study of T cell responses to AZD1222 COVID-19 vaccine (dated by TCRdb to the early 2020s). Turning to the overall study: TCR sequencing was performed for about 250 trial participants, of whom 200 to 210 were given two doses of AZD1222 and around 25 were given two doses of MenACWY control vaccine. Enrollment into the trials was organized by age into subgroups of 18-55, 56-69 and 70-plus years, and those subgroups contained roughly 150, 30 and 60 TCR-sequenced participants, respectively. Results and caveats for the whole study, not just this receptor: Participants were mostly white British, with more females than males. The authors suggested clonal diversity may have been underestimated. Reportedly, almost half of the unique spike-specific TCRs recognized epitopes lying outside the regions that are mutated in the B.1.351 and B.1.1.7 variants. Because no day 14 peak-response samples were available, the repertoires could be characterized only after the peak T cell response. The 56-69-year group was small, and its depth increase did not reach significance, likely because of low power. CD4 TCRs associated with the vaccine covered the entire spike protein, and the dominant responses were in regions 160-218 and 743-854. Conclusions about previously exposed vaccinees are limited, since just five or six AZD1222 recipients were seropositive for SARS-CoV-2 at baseline. Spike-specific TCR breadth and depth rose significantly after two AZD1222 doses compared with day 0 and with MenACWY recipients.

The CDR3 regions of human TCRbeta chains were analyzed by immunosequencing. Regarding the original processing steps: Repertoire TCRs were checked for matches against a reference library of SARS-CoV-2-specific TCRs that had been generated using the MIRA antigen-specificity platform. Breadth meant the fraction of unique TCRs that were SARS-CoV-2-associated, whereas depth meant the fraction of total T cells that were SARS-CoV-2-associated. Using the MIRA data, every spike-specific TCR was mapped to the spike region that the TCR reacted to and assigned to either a CD4 or a CD8 class. Log10-transformed breadth and depth values were compared by one-way ANOVA with Sidak's multiple comparisons tests. Drawn from immuneACCESS, this table holds only the in-frame rearrangements with V and J called that TCRdb kept. Clones are partly lost; checked studies trace under half to an unresolved V gene and leave the rest unexplained. The D gene and trimming were derived from the DNA, and the V and J assignments and clone size from that table. The sample has tens of thousands of clones on record, 88% of them singletons. Together, the top ten hold about 7% of the sample.

Comment on this clone: Its antigen is unknown. Qualities for individual bases were not recorded, and no much larger clone is one base off.

According to the study, the label for this sample's time point signals: about 28 days (+/-7) after the second vaccine dose. AZD1222 recipients whose second dose came at about 4 weeks and those whose second dose came at about 12 weeks were combined into one group, since spike-specific TCR depth and breadth did not differ between the two schedules. Vaccinee samples were obtained from the UK trials COV001 and COV002, which included a single-blind randomized controlled phase 2/3 trial of AZD1222 (ChAdOx1 nCoV-19) in healthy adults. For TCRbeta chain sequencing, PBMC samples from trial participants were taken at day 0 and at day 28 after the second dose. The CDR3 sequence holds 13 residues, the cysteine and phenylalanine included. The entry retains the CDR3 DNA only, 39 bases that are in frame from base 1. V gives up 0 bases and J gives up 3 bases, and the segment between their germline ends measures 2 bases. CDR1 MNHEY and CDR2 SMNVEV were looked up in the germline V gene (reference sequence).

The rearrangement joined TRBV27 to TRBJ2-2, with no confident D gene call. The sequence was collected from an adult who received the AZD1222 COVID-19 vaccine. The sample here was peripheral blood, taken 28 days after the second AZD1222 dose. The DNA sequence is TGTGCCAGCAGTTTATCTGACACCGGGGAGCTGTTTTTT. Its protein product is CASSLSDTGELFF.